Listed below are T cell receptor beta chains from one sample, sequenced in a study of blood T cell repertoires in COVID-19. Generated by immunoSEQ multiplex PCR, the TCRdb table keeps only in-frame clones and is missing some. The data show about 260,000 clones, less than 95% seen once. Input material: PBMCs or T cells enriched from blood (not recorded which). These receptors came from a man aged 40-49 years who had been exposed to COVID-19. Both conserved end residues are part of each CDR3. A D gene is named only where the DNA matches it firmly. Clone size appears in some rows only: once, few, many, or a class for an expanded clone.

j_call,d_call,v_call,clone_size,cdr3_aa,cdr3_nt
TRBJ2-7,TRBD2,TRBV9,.,CASSVVSGSNEQYF,TGTGCCAGCAGCGTAGTTAGCGGGAGTAACGAGCAGTACTTC
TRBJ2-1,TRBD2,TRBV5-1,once,CASNSAGTSPPSSYNEQFF,TGCGCCAGCAACTCAGCGGGAACGTCTCCCCCTTCCTCCTACAATGAGCAGTTCTTC
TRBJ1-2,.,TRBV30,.,CAWKGHTLGEGYTF,TGTGCCTGGAAGGGACATACCCTCGGTGAGGGCTACACCTTC
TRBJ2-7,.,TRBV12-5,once,CASGSNRQSSYEQYF,TGTGCTAGTGGTTCCAACCGACAGAGCTCCTACGAGCAGTACTTC
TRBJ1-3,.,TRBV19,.,CASSIAASLTGNTIYF,TGTGCCAGTAGTATTGCCGCGTCGCTGACTGGAAACACCATATATTTT
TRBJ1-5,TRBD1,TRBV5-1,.,CASSRTGGEDQPQHF,TGCGCCAGCAGTCGGACAGGGGGTGAGGATCAGCCCCAGCATTTT
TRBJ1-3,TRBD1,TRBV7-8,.,CASSYQGGGNTIYF,TGTGCCAGCAGCTACCAGGGGGGCGGAAACACCATATATTTT
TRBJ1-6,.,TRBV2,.,CASSVESSYNSPLHF,TGTGCCAGCAGTGTAGAGAGCTCCTATAATTCACCCCTCCACTTT
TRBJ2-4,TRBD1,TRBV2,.,CASSVSDRGWGQYF,TGTGCCAGCAGTGTCTCCGACAGGGGGTGGGGTCAGTACTTC
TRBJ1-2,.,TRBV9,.,CASSPYEANYGYTF,TGTGCCAGCAGCCCCTATGAAGCTAACTATGGCTACACCTTC
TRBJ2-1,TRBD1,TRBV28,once,CASSLFGWTGFNEQFF,TGTGCCAGCAGTTTATTTGGTTGGACAGGTTTCAATGAGCAGTTCTTC
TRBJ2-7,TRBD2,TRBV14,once,CASSQGPAGGYEQYF,TGTGCCAGCAGCCAAGGGCCAGCGGGGGGCTACGAGCAGTACTTC
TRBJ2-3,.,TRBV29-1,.,CSVEGRSQGPPSTDTQYF,TGCAGCGTTGAGGGCCGTAGTCAGGGTCCACCAAGCACAGATACGCAGTATTTT
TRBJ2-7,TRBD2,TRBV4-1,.,CASSLSSGSFYEQYF,TGCGCCAGCAGCCTCTCTAGCGGGAGCTTCTACGAGCAGTACTTC
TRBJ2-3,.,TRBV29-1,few,CSVEDLVGGTTDTQYF,TGCAGCGTTGAAGATCTGGTAGGGGGAACCACAGATACGCAGTATTTT
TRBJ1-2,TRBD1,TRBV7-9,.,CASSLLTGDGYTF,TGTGCCAGCAGCCTTTTAACAGGGGATGGCTACACCTTC
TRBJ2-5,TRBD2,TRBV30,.,CAWSVTSGSRETQYF,TGTGCCTGGAGTGTTACTAGCGGGAGTCGGGAGACCCAGTACTTC
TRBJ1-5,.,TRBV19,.,CASSEFQGSQPQHF,TGTGCCAGTAGTGAGTTTCAGGGAAGTCAGCCCCAGCATTTT
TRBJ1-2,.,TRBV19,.,CARMGGAGGGYTF,TGTGCCAGGATGGGGGGGGCAGGCGGTGGCTACACCTTC
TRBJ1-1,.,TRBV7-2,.,CASRRLGRGTEAFF,TGTGCCAGCCGTCGATTGGGGAGAGGAACTGAAGCTTTCTTT
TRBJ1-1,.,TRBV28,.,CASSRNRGSPNTEAFF,TGTGCCAGCAGCCGTAACCGAGGGAGCCCGAACACTGAAGCTTTCTTT
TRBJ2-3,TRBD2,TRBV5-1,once,CASSSPRGRLADSTDTQYF,TGCGCCAGCAGCTCGCCTCGGGGTAGACTAGCGGATAGCACAGATACGCAGTATTTT
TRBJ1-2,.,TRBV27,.,CASSSEMDGYTF,TGTGCCAGCAGTTCCGAGATGGATGGCTACACCTTC
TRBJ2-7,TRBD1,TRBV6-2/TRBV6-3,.,CASSSFRATGGYEQYF,TGTGCCAGCAGTTCATTCCGGGCTACAGGGGGTTACGAGCAGTACTTC